Below are 22 T cell receptor beta chains sequenced from a single sample in a study of human T cells and chemical hapten exposure. TCRdb itself ran the RACE reads through MiXCR, one entry per CDR3 protein. The sample lists fewer than 100,000 distinct CDR3 sequences; around 9.4% were seen once. This sample's time point: healthy volunteer bleed at 6 weeks. Unfractionated whole blood served as the source for total RNA extraction. Source material: whole blood. The receptors originated from a female donor in good health. Some clones in this sample may be carry-over from other donors' samples.

This clonotype came up many times. Written as DNA, the CDR3 is TGCAGTGCTAGAGCAACAGGGGGCGAAGTGAACACCGGGGAGCTGTTTTTT. This encodes CSARATGGEVNTGELFF. This chain connects TRBV20-1 to TRBJ2-2, with 9 bases identical to TRBD1. The CDR3 is 17 amino acids. The ends lost 1 base at V and 1 base at J; junction bases unmatched: 7. Per the germline V gene, CDR1 is DFQATT and CDR2 is SNEGSKA (reference sequence).

This chain connects TRBV6-6 to TRBJ1-1; maybe TRBD1 (5 bases). CDR1 MNHNY and CDR2 SVGAGI come from the germline V gene (reference sequence). The CDR3 consists of 14 residues. Trimming stripped 3 bases from V and 5 bases from J, with 13 bases between. Written as DNA, the CDR3 is TGTGCCAGCAGTTATCTGGGGCCTGAGACTGAAGCTTTCTTT. This translates into CASSYLGPETEAFF.

The V gene is TRBV11-1, the J gene TRBJ2-7; 10 nucleotides line up with TRBD2. V trimming: 4 bases; J trimming: 5 bases; junction bases outside the gene matches: 8. Germline CDR1 reads SGHAT; CDR2 reads FQDESV (reference sequence). The CDR3 runs to 15 residues. CDR3 loop: CASSSTAGGPDEQYF. For the CDR3, the DNA is TGTGCCAGCAGCTCAACAGCGGGGGGGCCCGACGAGCAGTACTTC.

A remark on this clonotype: This may stem from a read error, because a much larger clone lies one nucleotide away. This chain links TRBV3-1 with TRBJ2-1; D is unclear. The germline V gene encodes CDR1 LGHDT and CDR2 YNNKEL (reference sequence). The CDR3 is 14 amino acids. CDR3 DNA: TGTGTCAGCAGCCATAACATTGGGGACAATGAGCAGTTCTTC. Translated, it gives CVSSHNIGDNEQFF.

V usage is TRBV10-3 and J usage is TRBJ1-6; 11 bases align to TRBD1. The CDR3 covers 15 residues. J was trimmed by 10 bases and V by 8 bases; bases with no gene match: 10. CDR1 ENHRY and CDR2 SYGVKD come from the germline V gene. CDR3 in DNA: TGTGCCATCGGGACAGGGGGGTCTGTGGTATCACCCCTCCACTTT. Translation: CAIGTGGSVVSPLHF.

This clonotype was recorded at least ten times. The J gene is TRBJ2-2, the V gene TRBV6-5, with TRBD1 matching over 7 bases. Trimming at V came to 2 bases and at J to 2 bases, leaving 5 bases not matched to a gene. Germline V gene lookup returns CDR1 MNHEY and CDR2 SVGAGI. The CDR3 has 16 residues. DNA of the CDR3: TGTGCCAGCAGTTACGGGGGACAGCCTAACACCGGGGAGCTGTTTTTT. Residues: CASSYGGQPNTGELFF.

This chain connects TRBV18 to TRBJ2-3, with D hard to call. The CDR3 runs 17 residues. From germline, CDR1 is KGHSH and CDR2 LQKENI. V was trimmed by 6 bases and J by 2 bases, leaving 21 bases between them. CDR3 sequence: CASSPADDRASTDTQYF. CDR3 bases: TGTGCCAGCTCTCCGGCTGACGACCGCGCCTCCACAGATACGCAGTATTTT.

This clonotype appeared many times. V gene TRBV7-2 combines with J gene TRBJ2-3; D ambiguous. The CDR3 totals 12 residues. The ends were cut back, 5 bases at V and 3 bases at J, with 6 bases in the middle. Germline V gene data show CDR1 as SGHTA and CDR2 as FQGNSA. The CDR3 reads CASSLRTDTQYF. The CDR3 nucleotides are TGTGCCAGCAGCCTCCGAACAGATACGCAGTATTTT.

The chain links TRBV7-9 to TRBJ1-5, with 9 positions matching TRBD1. V dropped 4 bases and J dropped 5; count of bases not matched to a gene: 6. CDR3 length equals 15 residues. Germline CDR1 and CDR2: SEHNR and FQNEAQ (reference sequence). The CDR3, as DNA: TGTGCCAGCAGCTGGACAGGGGCGGGTGATCAGCCCCAGCATTTT. Translation gives CASSWTGAGDQPQHF.

In this sample, this clonotype turned up a few times. The chain combines TRBV7-2 with TRBJ1-1; TRBD1 might be the D (6 bases). V dropped 5 bases and J dropped 5 bases, with 15 bases sitting between them. This CDR3 is 14 amino acids long. Germline values: CDR1 SGHTA, CDR2 FQGNSA. The CDR3, as DNA: TGTGCCAGCAGCGCAGGGGTGTGGGGAACTGAAGCTTTCTTT. It is translated as CASSAGVWGTEAFF. Supplemented by reference TRBV7-2 and TRBJ1-1, the full variable domain reads GAGVSQSPSNKVTEKGKDVELRCDPISGHTALYWYRQSLGQGLEFLIYFQGNSAPDKSGLPSDRFSAERTGGSVSTLTIQRTQQEDSAVYLCASSAGVWGTEAFFGQGTRLTVV.

Worth noting for this clonotype: The junction does not match germline at one end; this may be a read error. The chain links TRBV7-9 to TRBJ2-1; maybe TRBD2 (6 bases). CDR1 SEHNR and CDR2 FQNEAQ come from the germline V gene (reference sequence). The CDR3 runs 15 residues. The CDR3 DNA reads TGTGCCAGCAGCCTAGCGATGGGACGCCACATGGGGCAGTTCTTC. Translating gives CASSLAMGRHMGQFF. The full variable domain, completed using reference TRBV7-9 and TRBJ2-1, is DTGVSQNPRHKITKRGQNVTFRCDPISEHNRLYWYRQTLGQGPEFLTYFQNEAQLEKSRLLSDRFSAERPKGSFSTLEIQRTEQGDSAMYLCASSLAMGRHMGQFFGPGTRLTVL.

This clonotype has ten or more counts. The chain is built from TRBV27 and TRBJ1-2, with no clear D. Deletions cut 6 bases from V and 3 bases from J, with 17 bases between. Germline lookup yields CDR1 MNHEY and CDR2 SMNVEV (reference sequence). This CDR3 region has 15 residues. CDR3 region: CASRTGLSRHYGYTF. CDR3 nucleotides: TGTGCCAGCAGGACGGGTCTCTCGCGTCACTATGGCTACACCTTC.

This chain joins TRBV6-1 and TRBJ2-1; unclear D gene. CDR3 size: 14 residues. Trimming shortened V by 9 bases and J by 4 bases, and 16 bases separated the two germline ends. Looked up from germline, CDR1 is MNHNS and CDR2 is SASEGT. The CDR3 DNA is TGTGCCAGTACCGGGCTGGCGGAGTACAATGAGCAGTTCTTC. It specifies CASTGLAEYNEQFF.

This clonotype was counted many times. For the CDR3, the DNA is TGTGCCACCAGCAGAGAGAGGACAGGGGGTGCAGATACGCAGTATTTT. It is translated as CATSRERTGGADTQYF. The chain couples TRBV15 to TRBJ2-3; 10 bases are a match to TRBD1. The CDR3 loop spans 16 amino acids. CDR1 is LNHNV, CDR2 YYDKDF, per germline (reference sequence). After removal of 0 bases from V and 4 bases from J, the junction contained 4 bases not matched to a gene.

The chain couples TRBV14 to TRBJ2-3; perhaps TRBD2 as D (5 bases). The V and J ends lost 0 bases and 0 bases respectively, with 13 bases between them. The CDR3 has 17 amino acids. The V gene's germline CDR1 is SGHDN and CDR2 FVKESK. The chain's CDR3 is CASSQDPGTYSTDTQYF. The CDR3 DNA reads TGTGCCAGCAGCCAAGACCCGGGAACGTACAGCACAGATACGCAGTATTTT. Combining the CDR3 with reference TRBV14 and TRBJ2-3 gives the whole variable domain EAGVTQFPSHSVIEKGQTVTLRCDPISGHDNLYWYRRVMGKEIKFLLHFVKESKQDESGMPNNRFLAERTGGTYSTLKVQPAELEDSGVYFCASSQDPGTYSTDTQYFGPGTRLTVL.

With respect to this clonotype: A much larger clone sits a single nucleotide away, making a read error possible. The V call is TRBV24-1, the J call TRBJ1-1; D is unclear. The germline CDR1 and CDR2 sequences are KGHDR and SFDVKD. The CDR3 covers 13 residues. The CDR3 coding sequence is TGTGCCACCAGTGATTTTGCTAACACTAAAGCTTTCTTT. This gives the protein CATSDFANTKAFF.

This clonotype came up a few times. The V and J genes are TRBV12-3 or TRBV12-4 and TRBJ2-3; 7 bases map to TRBD2. With 3 bases clipped from V and 4 bases from J, the junction kept 7 bases outside the gene matches. The CDR3 is 15 residues long. This chain's CDR3 is CASSFYAGVPDTQYF. CDR3 bases: TGTGCCAGCAGTTTTTACGCGGGGGTGCCAGATACGCAGTATTTT.

The chain couples TRBV6-2 or TRBV6-3 to TRBJ2-7; a possible D gene is TRBD1 (6 bases). The CDR3 runs to 12 residues. Germline loops: CDR1 MNHEY, CDR2 SVGEGT. Trimming shortened V by 2 bases and J by 9 bases, and 11 bases separated the two germline ends. The CDR3 bases are TGTGCCAGCAGTTACGGTCGAGGGGGGCAGTACTTC. This translates into CASSYGRGGQYF.

This clonotype was detected a few times. The chain joins TRBV19 to TRBJ2-1; TRBD2 is a possible D gene (7 bases). V was shortened by 4 bases and J by 2 bases, with 15 bases between the two germline ends. The CDR3 totals 16 residues. Germline lookup yields CDR1 LNHDA and CDR2 SQIVND (reference sequence). CDR3 bases: TGTGCCAGTAGTAAATCGAGGGGGGGCCCCTACAATGAGCAGTTCTTC. The encoded protein is CASSKSRGGPYNEQFF.

The J gene is TRBJ2-3, the V gene TRBV4-2; perhaps TRBD1 as D (6 bases). V lost 1 base and J lost 5, with 16 bases in between. The CDR3 spans 16 residues. Germline V lookup: CDR1 LGHNA, CDR2 YNFKEQ. CDR3 protein: CASSQGQGPAVDTQYF. The CDR3 DNA follows: TGTGCCAGCAGCCAAGGGCAGGGGCCCGCGGTAGATACGCAGTATTTT.

The chain links TRBV24-1 to TRBJ1-5; D is undetermined. V gave up 8 bases and J gave up 1 base, with 20 bases separating them. CDR1 KGHDR and CDR2 SFDVKD come from the germline V gene. The CDR3 length is 17 residues. CDR3 loop: CATIGGPTGPSNQPQHF. The CDR3 nucleotides read TGTGCCACCATAGGAGGGCCCACGGGCCCAAGCAATCAGCCCCAGCATTTT.

This sequence joins TRBV25-1 and TRBJ2-7; D remains unclear. Per the germline V gene, CDR1 is MGHDK and CDR2 is SYGVNS. CDR3 length: 14 amino acids. Trimming pared 4 bases from V and 1 base from J, leaving 11 bases between. This CDR3 reads CASSGTQQSYEQYF. The CDR3 bases are TGTGCCAGCAGTGGCACCCAGCAGTCCTACGAGCAGTACTTC.